What follows are 10 T cell receptor beta chains derived from one specimen sequenced in a study of cytomegalovirus exposure and HLA in healthy donors. Primers for the PCR totalled 60 Vbeta and 13 Jbeta. Data came from immunoSEQ multiplex PCR; TCRdb stores just in-frame clones and leaves some out. The sample comprises about 57,000 clones, 75% to 85% of which are singletons, and around 4.7% rests with the top ten. The sequenced sample was PBMCs. Every receptor here comes from a man between 25 and 39 years old in good health and CMV-seronegative.

This rearrangement joins TRBV7-6 to TRBJ2-1; D is perhaps TRBD1 (6 bases). The CDR3 has 16 residues. Trimming cost V 5 bases and J 7 bases, with 21 bases left between them. The germline gives CDR1 SGHVS, CDR2 FNYEAQ. The CDR3 region is CASSPGTPTFRNEQFF. CDR3 coding DNA: TGTGCCAGCAGCCCGGGGACACCTACCTTTCGGAATGAGCAGTTCTTC.

The chain uses TRBV2 and TRBJ2-7, with no clear D. The germline gives CDR1 SNHLY, CDR2 FYNNEI. V lost 1 base to trimming and J lost 6 bases, with 13 bases between them. The CDR3 spans 14 residues. CDR3 coding DNA: TGTGCCAGCAGTGAAGGCCCCGAACTAAGCGAGCAGTACTTC. Translation: CASSEGPELSEQYF.

V is TRBV19 and J is TRBJ1-4; the D gene is possibly TRBD1 (5 bases). Trimming cost V 1 base and J 0 bases, with 9 bases left between them. Germline values: CDR1 LNHDA, CDR2 SQIVND (reference sequence). The CDR3 has 16 amino acids. For the CDR3, the DNA is TGTGCCAGTAGTATAGGACAGTTCTCAACTAATGAAAAACTGTTTTTT. Its translation: CASSIGQFSTNEKLFF.

V gene TRBV6-5 combines with J gene TRBJ1-3, with 8 bases aligning to TRBD1. CDR1 and CDR2 from the germline V gene are MNHEY and SVGAGI. The V and J ends lost 6 bases and 0 bases, in that order; junction bases with no gene match: 4. The CDR3 is 15 amino acids. The CDR3 nucleotides read TGTGCCAGCAGCCCAGGGGGCCTCTCTGGAAACACCATATATTTT. Translating it yields CASSPGGLSGNTIYF.

The chain combines TRBV7-6 with TRBJ1-6; perhaps TRBD1 as D (5 bases). The CDR3 contains 16 residues. V gave up 1 base and J gave up 5 bases, with 12 bases separating them. The germline gives CDR1 SGHVS, CDR2 FNYEAQ. The CDR3 region has the DNA TGTGCCAGCAGCTTAGGTGGGTGGGGGGATAATTCACCCCTCCACTTT. Protein sequence: CASSLGGWGDNSPLHF. The full variable domain, rest sourced from reference TRBV7-6 and TRBJ1-6, is GAGVSQSPRYKVTKRGQDVALRCDPISGHVSLYWYRQALGQGPEFLTYFNYEAQQDKSGLPNDRFSAERPEGSISTLTIQRTEQRDSAMYRCASSLGGWGDNSPLHFGNGTRLTVT.

This sequence joins TRBV7-2 and TRBJ1-1; weak D call: TRBD1 (5 bases). CDR3 length equals 12 residues. Trimming shortened V by 5 bases and J by 4 bases, and 8 bases separated the two germline ends. Per the germline V gene, CDR1 is SGHTA and CDR2 is FQGNSA. CDR3 protein: CASSPGGTEAFF. Written as DNA, the CDR3 is TGTGCCAGCAGCCCGGGGGGCACTGAAGCTTTCTTT.

The V and J genes are TRBV11-2 and TRBJ2-7, with D perhaps matching TRBD1 (6 bases). The CDR3 consists of 12 residues. V gave up 7 bases and J gave up 4 bases, with 11 bases separating them. CDR1 is SGHAT and CDR2 is FQNNGV in the germline V gene. The CDR3 loop reads CASTPGQYEQYF. The CDR3 coding sequence is TGTGCCAGCACTCCCGGACAGTACGAGCAGTACTTC. Together with reference TRBV11-2 and TRBJ2-7, the CDR3 gives the full variable domain: EAGVAQSPRYKIIEKRQSVAFWCNPISGHATLYWYQQILGQGPKLLIQFQNNGVVDDSQLPKDRFSAERLKGVDSTLKIQPAKLEDSAVYLCASTPGQYEQYFGPGTRLTVT.

The chain employs TRBV19 and TRBJ1-4, with D unclear. CDR1 and CDR2 (germline): LNHDA, SQIVND (reference sequence). This CDR3 spans 14 amino acids. The V end lost 3 bases, the J end lost 4 bases, and 9 bases lay between the germline ends. The CDR3 here is CASSIGRLNEKLFF. In nucleotides, the CDR3 is TGTGCCAGTAGTATTGGCCGTCTTAATGAAAAACTGTTTTTT.

The V gene is TRBV27, the J gene TRBJ2-5; D is ambiguous. The DNA end lines up better with TRBJ2-7; the J call may be wrong. The CDR3 is made up of 14 amino acids. Germline V CDR1 and CDR2: MNHEY, SMNVEV (reference sequence). In nucleotides, the CDR3 is TGTGCCAGCAGTTTATACCCTTCCGGTTACGAGCAGTACTTC. Protein sequence: CASSLYPSGYEQYF.

V and J are TRBV6-1 and TRBJ2-6; 10 positions match TRBD1. The CDR3 loop spans 18 amino acids. The V segment lost 2 bases and the J segment 1 base; nucleotides outside the gene matches: 5. Per the germline V gene, CDR1 is MNHNS and CDR2 is SASEGT. The CDR3 region is CASSERTGGSSGANVLTF. CDR3 nucleotides: TGTGCCAGCAGTGAAAGGACAGGGGGATCGTCTGGGGCCAACGTCCTGACTTTC.